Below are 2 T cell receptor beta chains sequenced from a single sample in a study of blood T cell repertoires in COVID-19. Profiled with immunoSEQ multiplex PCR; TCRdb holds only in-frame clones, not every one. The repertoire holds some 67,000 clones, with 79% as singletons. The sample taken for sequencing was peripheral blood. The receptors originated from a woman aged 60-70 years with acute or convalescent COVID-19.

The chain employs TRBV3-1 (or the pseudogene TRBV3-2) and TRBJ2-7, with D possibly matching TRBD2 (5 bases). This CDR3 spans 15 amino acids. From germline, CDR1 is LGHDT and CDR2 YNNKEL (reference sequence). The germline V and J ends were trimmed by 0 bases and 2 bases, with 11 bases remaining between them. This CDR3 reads CASSQEAGVTYEQYF. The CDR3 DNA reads TGTGCCAGCAGCCAAGAAGCCGGGGTGACCTACGAGCAGTACTTC.

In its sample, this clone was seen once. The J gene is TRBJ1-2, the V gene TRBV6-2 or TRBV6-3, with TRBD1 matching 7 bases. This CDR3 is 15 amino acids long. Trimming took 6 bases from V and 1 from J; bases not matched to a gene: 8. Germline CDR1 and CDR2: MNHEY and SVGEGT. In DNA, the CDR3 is TGTGCCAGCAGCTCTACAGGGGCCTTTAACTATGGCTACACCTTC. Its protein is CASSSTGAFNYGYTF.